One TCR beta chain is described in this entry. This record comes from a study of blood T cell repertoires in COVID-19. Study summary: T cells, B-cell-depleted T cells, or PBMCs provided the cDNA or gDNA that served as material.

Germline CDR1 MDHEN, CDR2 SYDVKM. The CDR3 totals 16 residues. V shed 2 bases and J 4 bases; nucleotides not matched to a gene: 9. Clones were sequenced by immunoSEQ multiplex PCR, and TCRdb holds only the in-frame ones, with some missing. The sample lists roughly 250,000 clones, about 85% occurring once. This chain uses TRBV28 with TRBJ2-3, with 7 bases matching TRBD1. This TCR came from a man between 35 and 55 years old with acute or convalescent COVID-19. What was sequenced was peripheral blood. CDR3 protein: CASSLPGTVGADTQYF. The CDR3 coding sequence is TGTGCCAGCAGTTTACCCGGGACAGTCGGCGCAGATACGCAGTATTTT. Full variable domain (outside the CDR3, taken from reference TRBV28 and TRBJ2-3): DVKVTQSSRYLVKRTGEKVFLECVQDMDHENMFWYRQDPGLGLRLIYFSYDVKMKEKGDIPEGYSVSREKKERFSLILESASTNQTSMYLCASSLPGTVGADTQYFGPGTRLTVL.